The text below deals with one T cell receptor beta chain. What it binds is unknown. Some 29,000 T cell genomes (about 0.2 ug DNA) went into each sorted-subset replicate. Sequencing used immunoSEQ multiplex PCR; TCRdb keeps in-frame clones, though not all of them. In the table there are about 2.4 million clones, roughly nine tenths of which are singletons. The data derive from a study of shared clonotypes between healthy human individuals. The overall study: The study used three CD4 naive, three CD4 memory, two CD8 naive and one CD8 memory plate per donor.

V lost 5 bases, J lost 3 bases, and 17 bases lay in between. This CDR3 is 16 amino acids long. Germline-derived CDR1 and CDR2 are SGHTA and FQGNSA. Whole-study results and caveats: Clonotype sharing levels among donors were expected to vary with sequencing depth. Against clonotypes common to all four donors, non-shared ones had lower generation probabilities.

Source material: naive CD4+ T cells sorted from blood. The subset is: CD45RA+ positively selected. This clonotype was sampled from a man aged 18 to 29 in good health. This chain uses TRBV7-2 with TRBJ2-1; D possibly corresponds to TRBD2 (6 bases). In DNA, the CDR3 is TGTGCCAGCAGCGCTGACCGGGACTCCCGCTACAATGAGCAGTTCTTC. Translated, it gives CASSADRDSRYNEQFF.